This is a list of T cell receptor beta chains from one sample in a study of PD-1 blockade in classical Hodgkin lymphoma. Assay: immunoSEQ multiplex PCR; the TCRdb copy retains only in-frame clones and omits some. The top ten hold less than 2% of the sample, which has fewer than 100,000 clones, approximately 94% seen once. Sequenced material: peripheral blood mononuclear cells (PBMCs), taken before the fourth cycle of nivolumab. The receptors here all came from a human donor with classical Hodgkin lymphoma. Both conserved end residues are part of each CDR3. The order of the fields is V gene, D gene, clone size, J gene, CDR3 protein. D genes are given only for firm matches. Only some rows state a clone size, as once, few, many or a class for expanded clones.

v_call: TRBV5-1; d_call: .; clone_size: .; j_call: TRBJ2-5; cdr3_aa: CASSLGGGPAQVSQYF
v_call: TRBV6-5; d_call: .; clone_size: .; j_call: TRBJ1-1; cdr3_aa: CASSYSRLNTEAFF
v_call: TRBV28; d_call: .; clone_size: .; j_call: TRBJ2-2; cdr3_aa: CASVIERGTGELFF
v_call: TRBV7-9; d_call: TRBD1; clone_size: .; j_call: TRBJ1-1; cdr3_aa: CASSGRPGQELITEAFF
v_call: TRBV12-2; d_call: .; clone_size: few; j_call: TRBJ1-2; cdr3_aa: CASRVYRDRGLYGYTF
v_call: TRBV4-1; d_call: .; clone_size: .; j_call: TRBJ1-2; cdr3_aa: CASSITGTSNYGYTF
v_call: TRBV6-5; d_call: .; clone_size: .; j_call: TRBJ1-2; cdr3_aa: CATTNSYGYTF
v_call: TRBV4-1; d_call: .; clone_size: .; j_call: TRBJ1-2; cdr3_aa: CASSQGARTQGGYTF
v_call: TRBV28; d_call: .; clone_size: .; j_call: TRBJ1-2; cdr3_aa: CASLTGQNYGYTF
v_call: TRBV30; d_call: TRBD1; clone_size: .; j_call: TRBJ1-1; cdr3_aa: CAWLQGPHGGAFF
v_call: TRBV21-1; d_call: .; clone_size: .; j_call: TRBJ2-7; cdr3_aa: CASSKGPRGGNYEQYF
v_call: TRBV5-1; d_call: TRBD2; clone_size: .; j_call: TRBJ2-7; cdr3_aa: CASTRTSGSPEQYF
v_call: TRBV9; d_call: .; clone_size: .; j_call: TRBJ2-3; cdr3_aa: CASSVDIYTDTQYF
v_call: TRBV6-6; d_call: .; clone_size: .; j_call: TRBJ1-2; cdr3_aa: CASTGLGYGYTF
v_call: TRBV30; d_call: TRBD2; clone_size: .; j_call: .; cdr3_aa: CAWSASSGAFYEQYF
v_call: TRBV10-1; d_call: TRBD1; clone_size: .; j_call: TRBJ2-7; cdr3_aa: CASSESGTGAYEQYF
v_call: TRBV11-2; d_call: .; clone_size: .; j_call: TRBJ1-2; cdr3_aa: CASSLGQSTNYGYTF
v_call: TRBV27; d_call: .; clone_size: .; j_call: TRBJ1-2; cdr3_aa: CASSPLYPPGYGYTF
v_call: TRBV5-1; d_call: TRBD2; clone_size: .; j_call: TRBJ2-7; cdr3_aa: CASSLTSGSLSEQYF
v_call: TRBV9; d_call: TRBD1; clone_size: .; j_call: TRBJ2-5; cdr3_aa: CASSLRDRGYQETQYF
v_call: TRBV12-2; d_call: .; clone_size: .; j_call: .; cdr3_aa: CASRLGLVVSYEQYF
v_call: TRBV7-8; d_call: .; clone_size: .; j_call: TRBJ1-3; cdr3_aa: CASSGTPSRGNTIYF
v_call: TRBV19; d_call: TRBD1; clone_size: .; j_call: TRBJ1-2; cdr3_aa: CALQNERQGTYGYTF
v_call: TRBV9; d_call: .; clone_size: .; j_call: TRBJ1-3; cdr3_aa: CASSSGISGNTIYF
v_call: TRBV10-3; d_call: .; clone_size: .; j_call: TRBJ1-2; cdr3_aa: CAISGKTGHGYTF
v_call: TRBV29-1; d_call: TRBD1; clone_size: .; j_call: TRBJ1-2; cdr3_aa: CSVGEGTAYGYTF
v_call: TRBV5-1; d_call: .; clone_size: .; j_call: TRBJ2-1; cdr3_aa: CASSPPSYNEQFF
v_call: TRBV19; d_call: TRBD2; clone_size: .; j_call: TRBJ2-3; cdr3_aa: CASSIGSSGGVKPSTDTQYF
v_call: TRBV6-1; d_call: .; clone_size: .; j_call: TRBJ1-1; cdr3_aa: CASSRGDRNTEAFF
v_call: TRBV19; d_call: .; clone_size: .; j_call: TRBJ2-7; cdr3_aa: CASKTGHEQYF
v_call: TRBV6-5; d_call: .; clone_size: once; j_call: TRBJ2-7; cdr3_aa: CASEAYEQYF